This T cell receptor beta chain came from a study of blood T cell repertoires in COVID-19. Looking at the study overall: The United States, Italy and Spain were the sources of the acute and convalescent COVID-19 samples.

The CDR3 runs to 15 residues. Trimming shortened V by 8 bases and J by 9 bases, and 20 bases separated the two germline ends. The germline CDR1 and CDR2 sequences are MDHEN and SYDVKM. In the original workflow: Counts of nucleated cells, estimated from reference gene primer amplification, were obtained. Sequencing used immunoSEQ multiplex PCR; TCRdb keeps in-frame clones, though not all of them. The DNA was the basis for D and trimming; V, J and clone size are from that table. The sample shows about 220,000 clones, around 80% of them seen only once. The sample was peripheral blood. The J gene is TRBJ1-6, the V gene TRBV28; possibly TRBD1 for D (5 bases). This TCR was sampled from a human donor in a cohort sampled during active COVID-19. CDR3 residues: CASWRGSGVGSPLHF. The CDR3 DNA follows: TGTGCCAGCTGGCGGGGGTCTGGTGTCGGTTCACCCCTCCACTTT.